The present TCR beta chain was sequenced within a study of control samples from healthy donors and cancer patients. Assay: immunoSEQ multiplex PCR; the TCRdb copy retains only in-frame clones and omits some. The repertoire consists of about 28,000 clones, with 79% occurring once and the leading ten covering less than 25%. Trimming pared 4 bases from V and 8 bases from J, leaving 17 bases between. CDR1 is MNHEY, CDR2 SVGAGI, per germline. This CDR3 contains 14 residues. The V call is TRBV6-5, the J call TRBJ1-2; TRBD1 is a possible D gene (5 bases). Sequenced: PBMCs. The source of this sequence is a man aged 55 to 70 with head and neck cancer. The CDR3 DNA is TGTGCCAGCAGTTCTATTCCGGGGGGAGGAGGCTACACCTTC. Translated: CASSSIPGGGGYTF.